The rows below give T cell receptor beta chains drawn from one sample of a study of cytomegalovirus exposure and HLA in healthy donors. The repertoire was sequenced with immunoSEQ multiplex PCR; TCRdb's copy has only in-frame clones and lacks some. The sample yields approximately 110,000 clones, about 79% seen once. Sample: PBMCs. These receptor sequences come from a man in his forties or fifties in good health and CMV-seronegative. CDR3s include the opening cysteine and the closing phenylalanine or tryptophan. The D gene is left open where the match is weak. A row's size may be missing; if present it is once, few, many or a size class.

size: -
J: TRBJ1-1
V: TRBV5-4
length: 15
D: -
DNA: TGTGCCAGCAGCTTGTCCAGGGCTGGGGACACTGAAGCTTTCTTT
CDR3: CASSLSRAGDTEAFF

size: few
J: TRBJ1-3
V: TRBV19
length: 14
D: -
DNA: TGTGCCAGTAGCCTTTTACAGACTGGAAACACCATATATTTT
CDR3: CASSLLQTGNTIYF

size: -
J: TRBJ1-3
V: TRBV30
length: 11
D: -
DNA: TGTGCCTGGCGAGCTGGAAACACCATATATTTT
CDR3: CAWRAGNTIYF

size: -
J: TRBJ1-2
V: TRBV7-3
length: 13
D: TRBD1
DNA: TGTGCCAGCAGCGATCGGACAGGGAGCGGCTACACCTTC
CDR3: CASSDRTGSGYTF

size: -
J: TRBJ1-1
V: TRBV4-2
length: 16
D: -
DNA: TGTGCCAGCAGCCAAGACGCGGGTTTCGAGGGAAGTGAAGCTTTCTTT
CDR3: CASSQDAGFEGSEAFF

size: -
J: TRBJ2-7
V: TRBV15
length: 13
D: -
DNA: TGTGCCACCGCCGGACAAAAGGGCTACGAGCAGTACTTC
CDR3: CATAGQKGYEQYF

size: once
J: TRBJ2-1
V: TRBV5-1
length: 16
D: TRBD1
DNA: TGCGCCAGCAGCTTCCTACAGGGGGGCTCCTACAATGAGCAGTTCTTC
CDR3: CASSFLQGGSYNEQFF

size: -
J: TRBJ2-1
V: TRBV5-1
length: 13
D: -
DNA: TGCGCCAGCAGCGCGGGACTTTCGAATGAGCAGTTCTTC
CDR3: CASSAGLSNEQFF

size: -
J: TRBJ1-1
V: TRBV7-3
length: 13
D: TRBD1
DNA: TGTGCCAGCAGCCCCAGGGGGGACACTGAAGCTTTCTTT
CDR3: CASSPRGDTEAFF

size: -
J: TRBJ2-5
V: TRBV7-2
length: 13
D: -
DNA: TGTGCCAGCAGCACACAGGGCGGGGAGACCCAGTACTTC
CDR3: CASSTQGGETQYF

size: -
J: TRBJ2-5
V: TRBV19
length: 15
D: TRBD2
DNA: TGTGCCAGTAGTAAACTAGCGGGGGGGAAAGAGACCCAGTACTTC
CDR3: CASSKLAGGKETQYF

size: -
J: TRBJ1-4
V: TRBV6-6
length: 13
D: -
DNA: TGTGCCTGCTCGTTGGGGGCGAAAGAAAAACTGTTTTTT
CDR3: CACSLGAKEKLFF

size: -
J: TRBJ2-1
V: TRBV7-3
length: 14
D: TRBD2
DNA: TGTGCCAGCAGCCGGGGGACTAGCCTCAATGAGCAGTTCTTC
CDR3: CASSRGTSLNEQFF

size: -
J: TRBJ2-1
V: TRBV7-2
length: 13
D: TRBD2
DNA: TGTGCCAGCAGCTTAAGCGGGGCCAATGAGCAGTTCTTC
CDR3: CASSLSGANEQFF

size: -
J: TRBJ2-2
V: TRBV5-6
length: 15
D: -
DNA: TGTGCCAGCAGCTCGGAGCTAAAGAACACCGGGGAGCTGTTTTTT
CDR3: CASSSELKNTGELFF